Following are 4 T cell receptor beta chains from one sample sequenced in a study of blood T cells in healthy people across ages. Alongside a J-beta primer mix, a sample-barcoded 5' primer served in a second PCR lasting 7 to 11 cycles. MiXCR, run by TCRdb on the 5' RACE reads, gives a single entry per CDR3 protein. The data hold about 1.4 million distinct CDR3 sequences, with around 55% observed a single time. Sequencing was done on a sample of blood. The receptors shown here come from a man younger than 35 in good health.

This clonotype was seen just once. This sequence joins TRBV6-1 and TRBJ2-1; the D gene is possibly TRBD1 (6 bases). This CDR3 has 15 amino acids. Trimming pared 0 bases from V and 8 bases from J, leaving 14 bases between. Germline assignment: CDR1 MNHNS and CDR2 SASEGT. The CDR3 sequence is CASSEAVQGFDEQFF. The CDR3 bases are TGTGCCAGCAGTGAAGCGGTACAGGGTTTCGATGAGCAGTTCTTC.

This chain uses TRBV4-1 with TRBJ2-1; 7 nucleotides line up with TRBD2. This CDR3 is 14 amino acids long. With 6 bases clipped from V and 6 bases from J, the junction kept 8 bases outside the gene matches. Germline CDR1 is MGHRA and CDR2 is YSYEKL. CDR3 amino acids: CASRKGLGSNEQFF. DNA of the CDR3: TGCGCCAGCAGAAAAGGACTAGGTAGCAATGAGCAGTTCTTC.

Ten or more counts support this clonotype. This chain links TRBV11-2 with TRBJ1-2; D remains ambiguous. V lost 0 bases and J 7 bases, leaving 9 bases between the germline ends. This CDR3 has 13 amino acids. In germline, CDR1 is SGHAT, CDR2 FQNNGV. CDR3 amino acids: CASSLDPGVGYTF. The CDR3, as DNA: TGTGCCAGCAGCTTAGATCCTGGGGTTGGCTACACCTTC.

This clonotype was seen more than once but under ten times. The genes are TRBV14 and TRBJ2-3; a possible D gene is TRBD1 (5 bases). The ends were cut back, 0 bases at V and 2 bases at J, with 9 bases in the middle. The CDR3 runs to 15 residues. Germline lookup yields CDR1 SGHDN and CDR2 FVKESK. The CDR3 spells CASSQDPGITDTQYF. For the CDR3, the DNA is TGTGCCAGCAGCCAAGATCCAGGGATCACAGATACGCAGTATTTT.